Included here is one T cell receptor beta chain sequence, with context. These data come from a study of blood T cell repertoires in COVID-19. Germline V gene sequence: CDR1 SNHLY, CDR2 FYNNEI. CDR3 length: 15 residues. J gave up 0 bases and V 10 bases, and 10 bases lay outside the gene matches. Categorization into cohorts depended on clinical history that participants reported. Here immunoSEQ multiplex PCR was the method, and the copy in TCRdb shows in-frame clones only, minus some. The sample lists 300,000 to 400,000 clones, 85% to 90% occurring once. The chain links TRBV2 to TRBJ1-1; 8 bases agree with TRBD1. The sample comprised PBMCs or T cells enriched from blood (not recorded which). This clonotype was sampled from a woman in her 30s with acute COVID-19. The CDR3 here is CATQGQAIMNTEAFF. The CDR3 nucleotides are TGTGCCACTCAGGGACAGGCAATTATGAACACTGAAGCTTTCTTT.